This TCR beta chain was identified in a study of cytomegalovirus exposure and HLA in healthy donors. As for the study in general: The 90 to 150 validation repertoires matched the approximately 700 first-cohort repertoires in platform, a later analysis reported. Overall study results and limits: A classifier reportedly called cytomegalovirus status with high sensitivity and specificity.

As to this clone: The target antigen is unknown.

This table comes from immunoSEQ multiplex PCR, and its TCRdb copy is limited to in-frame clones, with some not included. Of around 180,000 clones in the sample, around 86% were seen once. Germline assignment: CDR1 SEHNR and CDR2 FQNEAQ (reference sequence). The CDR3 consists of 13 residues. The V and J ends lost 3 bases and 4 bases respectively, with 9 bases between them. The sample comprised PBMCs. This receptor was taken from a woman aged 18-30 years in good health and CMV-seronegative. The gene calls are TRBV7-9 and TRBJ1-2, with D possibly being TRBD1 (6 bases). The CDR3 coding sequence is TGTGCCAGCAGCTTTACAGGGAGCTATGGCTACACCTTC. It is translated as CASSFTGSYGYTF.